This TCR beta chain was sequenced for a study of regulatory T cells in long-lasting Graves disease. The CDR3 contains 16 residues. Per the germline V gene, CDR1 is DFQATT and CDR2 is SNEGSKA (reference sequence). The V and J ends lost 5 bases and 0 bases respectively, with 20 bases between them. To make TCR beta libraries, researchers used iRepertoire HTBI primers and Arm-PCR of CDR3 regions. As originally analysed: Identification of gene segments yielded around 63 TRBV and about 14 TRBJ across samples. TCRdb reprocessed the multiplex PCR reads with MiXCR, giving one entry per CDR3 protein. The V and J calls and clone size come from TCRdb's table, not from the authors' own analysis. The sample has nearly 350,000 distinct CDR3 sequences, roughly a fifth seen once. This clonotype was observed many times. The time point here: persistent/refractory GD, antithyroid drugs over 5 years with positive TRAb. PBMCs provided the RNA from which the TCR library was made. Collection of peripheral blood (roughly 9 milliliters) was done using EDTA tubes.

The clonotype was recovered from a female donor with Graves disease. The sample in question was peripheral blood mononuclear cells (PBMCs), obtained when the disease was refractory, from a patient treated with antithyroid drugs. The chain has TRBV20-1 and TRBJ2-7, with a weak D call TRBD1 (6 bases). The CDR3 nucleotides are TGCAGTGCTTGTTACCCCATACAGGGTGCCTCCTACGAGCAGTACTTC. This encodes CSACYPIQGASYEQYF.